The sequence of this T cell receptor (beta chain) was determined in a study of low-dose radiotherapy and immunotherapy resistance in tumors (dated by TCRdb to about 2022). Describing the broader study: In Cohort 1, each fraction delivered 0.5 Gy every 2 weeks, and the prescribed total PTV dose was 6.5 Gy. Cyclophosphamide 200 mg/m2 was given intravenously every two weeks, one day before each radiation and immunotherapy administration. Patients took aspirin 300 mg orally once daily for four cycles, starting on cycle 1 day 1. Patients were given nivolumab as a 240 mg flat dose every two weeks and ipilimumab at 1 mg/kg every six weeks, with both drugs delivered intravenously. Trial participants were not randomized into treatment groups. Eight patients were included in the translational analysis: three from the first dose cohort and the first five from the second dose cohort. In Cohort 2, 1 Gy per fraction was delivered every two weeks, for a total of 13 Gy over 26 weeks.

This clonotype showed up just a few times. Its antigen remains unidentified. No much larger clone exists at a distance of one base, and base qualities are not known. The CDR3 spans 14 residues, from the cysteine through the phenylalanine. The CDR3 DNA has 42 bases and is translated from base 1. V is cut by 4 bases and J by 2 bases, and the space between the germline ends is 12 bases. CDR1 is given as SGHKS and CDR2 as YYEKEE, both from the germline V gene (reference sequence). The donors took part in RACIN, a single-arm, phase I, dose-escalation trial that combined nivolumab, ipilimumab, aspirin, low-dose cyclophosphamide and low-dose radiotherapy. Eligible patients had advanced, TIL-negative solid tumors. First-strand cDNA was synthesized with Superscript III and a set of TRAV- and TRBV-specific primers, covering both TCRalpha and TCRbeta chains. TCRs were amplified with Phusion for 20 to 25 PCR cycles using a constant-region primer together with the adapter attached to the V primers. Isolated mRNA was amplified with the MessageAmp II aRNA Amplification Kit, using a roughly 15-hour in vitro transcription at 37°C. mRNA for TCR sequencing was isolated with the Dynabeads mRNA DIRECT Purification Kit. Indexed Illumina adapters were added in a second Phusion PCR of 20 to 30 cycles, after which AMPure XP beads were used to purify the products. The study's own analysis went as follows. Using custom Perl scripts, TCR sequences encoding the same protein were pooled, out-of-frame sequences were removed, and the abundance of each clonotype was computed. The analysis excluded TCR sequences that were supported by just one read. Shannon entropy, Gini index, clonality, richness, and the frequency of TCRs shared between repertoires were included as repertoire metrics. Starting from the raw public reads, TCRdb applied fastp trimming at Q25, assembled clones with MiXCR and retained in-frame beta chains. Rows are combined by CDR3 protein, so each entry shows the most common genes and DNA. None of the V and J calls come from the authors' own analysis; TCRdb made them. For this sample there are approximately 14,000 distinct CDR3 sequences; roughly 52% appear just once. Jointly, the top ten make up 3.5% to 4.5% of the sample.

This sequence was found in a human donor with advanced metastatic prostate, ovarian, gallbladder or colorectal cancer (not recorded which). This table probably holds off-target reads from a library built for another chain. The chain links TRBV5-5 with TRBJ1-1; the D gene lacks a confident call. The CDR3 sequence is CASSTPGSNTEAFF. Here is the DNA: TGTGCCAGCAGCACTCCGGGCTCCAACACTGAAGCTTTCTTT.